Listed below are T cell receptor beta chains from one sample, sequenced in a study of monozygotic twins with inflammatory bowel disease. From the 5' RACE reads, TCRdb lists one entry per CDR3 protein and no DNA. The sample is made up of 350,000 to 400,000 distinct CDR3 sequences, and the top ten hold just over 2.5% of it. The sequenced sample was blood. Source of these receptors: a human donor with ulcerative colitis or Crohn's disease, or a healthy co-twin of an affected twin (not recorded which). Each CDR3 is given with its conserved first and last residue.

V gene,J gene,CDR3 protein
TRBV28,TRBJ1-6,CASSWRGGNSPLHF
TRBV4-2,TRBJ2-3,CASSQDRTRGFTDTQYF
TRBV20-1,TRBJ2-2,CSGRGQLNTGELFF
TRBV20-1,TRBJ2-3,CSANTGGFEGGTDTQYF
TRBV27,TRBJ1-3,CASRRAGRSANSGNTIYF
TRBV5-1,TRBJ2-3,CASSLTTGGVSTDTQYF
TRBV5-1,TRBJ2-3,CASSLGQGSPDTQYF
TRBV6-6,TRBJ2-7,CASRTGEEQYF
TRBV5-1,TRBJ1-1,CASSLVAGGGEAFF
TRBV15,TRBJ2-2,CATSRGQGTSNTGELFF
TRBV5-1,TRBJ2-5,CASSLNSGTGGETQYF
TRBV5-1,TRBJ2-7,CASSRWPPRAKVHLEQYF
TRBV20-1,TRBJ2-1,CSASFMGPSSYNEQFF
TRBV7-6,TRBJ2-7,CASSLGQGKLSYEQYF
TRBV7-8,TRBJ1-1,CASSLEYTGQGALRAFF
TRBV5-1,TRBJ2-2,CASSSQGNTGELFF
TRBV5-6,TRBJ2-1,CASSLVGAFYNEQFF
TRBV12-3/TRBV12-4,TRBJ2-3,CASGYSGSATDTQYF
TRBV2,TRBJ1-5,CASSETNYQPQHF
TRBV7-3,TRBJ2-1,CASSSLTSGGAYNEQFF
TRBV11-2,TRBJ2-4,CASSVGQGSGRLAKNMQYF
TRBV5-5,TRBJ2-1,CASSLRQSGEQFF
TRBV30,TRBJ2-7,CAWSVGGLYEQYF
TRBV5-1,TRBJ2-3,CASSLAAVLYTQYF
TRBV5-1,TRBJ2-7,CASSSRAGTTTRSYEQYF
TRBV12-3/TRBV12-4,TRBJ2-1,CASSFDRTYNEQFF
TRBV5-1,TRBJ2-1,CASSAQTENEQFF
TRBV27,TRBJ2-7,CASGTESAYEQYF
TRBV20-1,TRBJ2-4,CSAQPPQGGLDIQYF
TRBV12-3/TRBV12-4,TRBJ1-1,CASSQTGVSTEAFF
TRBV5-1,TRBJ2-2,CASSRSGGAWELFF
TRBV5-4,TRBJ1-2,CASSFGQENYGYTF
TRBV5-4,TRBJ2-3,CASSSAGGYTDTQYF
TRBV24-1,TRBJ1-1,CATSDSERGFPRAFF
TRBV15,TRBJ2-7,CATSRPDRSYGEQYF